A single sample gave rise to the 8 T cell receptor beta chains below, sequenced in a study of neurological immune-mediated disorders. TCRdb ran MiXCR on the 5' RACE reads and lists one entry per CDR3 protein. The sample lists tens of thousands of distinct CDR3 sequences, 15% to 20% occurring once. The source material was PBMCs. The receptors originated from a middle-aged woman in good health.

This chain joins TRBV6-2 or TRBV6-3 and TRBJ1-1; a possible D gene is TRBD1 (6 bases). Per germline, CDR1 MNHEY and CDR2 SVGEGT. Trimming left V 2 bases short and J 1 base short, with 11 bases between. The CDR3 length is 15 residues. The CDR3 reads CASSYSGGGNTEAFF. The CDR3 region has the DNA TGTGCCAGCAGTTACAGCGGGGGCGGGAACACTGAAGCTTTCTTT.

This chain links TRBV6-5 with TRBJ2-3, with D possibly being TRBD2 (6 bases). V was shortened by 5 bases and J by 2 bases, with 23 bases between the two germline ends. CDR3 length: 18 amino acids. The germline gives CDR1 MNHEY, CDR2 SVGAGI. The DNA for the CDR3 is TGTGCCAGCAGTCACCCCGGCGGGATAGCCGGATACACAGATACGCAGTATTTT. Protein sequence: CASSHPGGIAGYTDTQYF.

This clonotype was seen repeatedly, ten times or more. The CDR3 here is CASSLVETTGELFF. In nucleotides, the CDR3 is TGTGCCAGCAGCTTAGTCGAGACCACCGGGGAGCTGTTTTTT. The V gene is TRBV7-2, the J gene TRBJ2-2; no reliable D call. The CDR3 is 14 residues long. V gave up 1 base and J gave up 4 bases, with 7 bases separating them. Germline V gene sequence: CDR1 SGHTA, CDR2 FQGNSA.

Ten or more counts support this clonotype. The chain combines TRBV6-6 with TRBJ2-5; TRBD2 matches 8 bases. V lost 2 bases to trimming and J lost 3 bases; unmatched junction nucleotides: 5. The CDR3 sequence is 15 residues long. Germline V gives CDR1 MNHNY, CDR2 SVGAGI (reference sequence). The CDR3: CASSYTGLAEETQYF. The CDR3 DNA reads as TGTGCCAGCAGTTACACAGGACTAGCTGAAGAGACCCAGTACTTC.

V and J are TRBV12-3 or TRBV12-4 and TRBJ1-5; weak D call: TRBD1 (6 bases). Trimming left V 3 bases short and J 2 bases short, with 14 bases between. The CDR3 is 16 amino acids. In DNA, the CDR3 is TGTGCCAGCAGTTTCGACAGGCGGGGACGCAATCAGCCCCAGCATTTT. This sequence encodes CASSFDRRGRNQPQHF.

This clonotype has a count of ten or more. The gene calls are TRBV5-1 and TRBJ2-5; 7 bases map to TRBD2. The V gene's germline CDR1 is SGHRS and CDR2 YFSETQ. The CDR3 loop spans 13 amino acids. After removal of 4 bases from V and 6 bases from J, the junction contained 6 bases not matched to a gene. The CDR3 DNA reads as TGCGCCAGCAGCCTCGGGACTACCCAGACCCAGTACTTC. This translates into CASSLGTTQTQYF. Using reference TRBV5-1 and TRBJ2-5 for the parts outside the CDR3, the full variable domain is KAGVTQTPRYLIKTRGQQVTLSCSPISGHRSVSWYQQTPGQGLQFLFEYFSETQRNKGNFPGRFSGRQFSNSRSEMNVSTLELGDSALYLCASSLGTTQTQYFGPGTRLLVL.

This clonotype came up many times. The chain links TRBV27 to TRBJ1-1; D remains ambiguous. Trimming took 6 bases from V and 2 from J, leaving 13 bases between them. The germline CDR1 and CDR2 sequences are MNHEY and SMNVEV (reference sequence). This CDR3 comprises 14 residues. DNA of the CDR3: TGTGCCAGCAGCCTATCGTGGATCAACACTGAAGCTTTCTTT. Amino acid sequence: CASSLSWINTEAFF.

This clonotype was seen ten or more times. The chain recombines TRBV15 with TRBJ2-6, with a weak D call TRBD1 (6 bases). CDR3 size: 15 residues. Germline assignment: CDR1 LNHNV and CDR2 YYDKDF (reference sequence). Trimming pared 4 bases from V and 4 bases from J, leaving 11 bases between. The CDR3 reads CATSTRGLGANVLTF. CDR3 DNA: TGTGCCACCAGCACCAGGGGTCTGGGGGCCAACGTCCTGACTTTC.